This passage covers 26 T cell receptor beta chains from one sample sequenced in a study of blood T cells in healthy people across ages. Alongside a J-beta primer mix, a sample-barcoded 5' primer served in a second PCR lasting roughly 7 to 11 cycles. TCRdb independently ran MiXCR on the 5' RACE reads; one entry per CDR3 protein. The sample has 1.5 million to 2 million distinct CDR3 sequences; approximately 28% are singletons. Source material: blood. The receptors stem from a woman between 25 and 40 years old in good health.

This clonotype occurred a few times. This chain connects TRBV2 to TRBJ2-7; D not resolved. This CDR3 spans 13 amino acids. V shed 5 bases and J shed 7 bases, with 15 bases lying between them. Looked up from germline, CDR1 is SNHLY and CDR2 is FYNNEI. The CDR3 reads CASSIGQDNEQYF. The CDR3 region has the DNA TGTGCCAGCAGTATAGGGCAAGACAATGAGCAGTACTTC. Based on the CDR3 plus reference TRBV2 and TRBJ2-7, the full variable domain is EPEVTQTPSHQVTQMGQEVILRCVPISNHLYFYWYRQILGQKVEFLVSFYNNEISEKSEIFDDQFSVERPDGSNFTLKIRSTKLEDSAMYFCASSIGQDNEQYFGPGTRLTVT.

This clonotype was seen at least ten times. The chain couples TRBV6-6 to TRBJ2-3; D gene uncertain. Germline CDR1 MNHNY, CDR2 SVGAGI (reference sequence). Trimming took off 6 bases at V and 2 bases at J, with 6 bases between the two ends. The CDR3 runs 12 residues. CDR3 nucleotide sequence: TGTGCCAGCAGGTCCGACACAGATACGCAGTATTTT. This encodes CASRSDTDTQYF.

The chain couples TRBV30 to TRBJ2-2; TRBD2 might be the D (6 bases). Trimming took off 2 bases at V and 6 bases at J, with 13 bases between the two ends. The length of the CDR3 is 14 residues. Germline CDR1 GTSNPN, CDR2 SVGIG (reference sequence). This chain's CDR3 is CAWSFTGLPGELFF. CDR3 nucleotides: TGTGCCTGGAGTTTTACGGGACTTCCCGGGGAGCTGTTTTTT.

The table lists this clonotype with many counts. The chain uses TRBV20-1 and TRBJ2-7, with D possibly being TRBD1 (6 bases). The CDR3 extends over 13 amino acids. The V gene lost 2 bases and the J gene lost 6 bases, with 14 bases spanning the gap. From germline, CDR1 is DFQATT and CDR2 SNEGSKA (reference sequence). The CDR3 DNA reads TGCAGTGCTAGAATCAGGGGAGTTCGCGAGCAGTACTTC. Translating gives CSARIRGVREQYF.

Only a few counts were recorded for this clonotype. V usage is TRBV29-1 and J usage is TRBJ1-1, with D unresolved. This CDR3 contains 12 residues. The germline CDR1 and CDR2 sequences are SQVTM and ANQGSEA. Deletions cut 7 bases from V and 4 bases from J, with 13 bases between. The CDR3 DNA is TGCAGCGCGCTCGGACGAGGCACTGAAGCTTTCTTT. Translated, it gives CSALGRGTEAFF.

This clonotype was seen repeatedly, ten times or more. V and J are TRBV4-1 and TRBJ1-2, with a weak D call TRBD1 (5 bases). V lost 4 bases and J 7 bases, leaving 19 bases between the germline ends. CDR3 length equals 15 residues. Germline CDR1 reads MGHRA; CDR2 reads YSYEKL. Here the CDR3 DNA reads TGCGCCAGCAGCCGAGAAGGGGCAGGGAGTTCTGGCTACACCTTC. It yields the protein CASSREGAGSSGYTF.

J is TRBJ1-4 and V is TRBV9; the D gene is possibly TRBD1 (5 bases). Germline V CDR1 and CDR2: SGDLS, YYNGEE. V was shortened by 8 bases and J by 8 bases, with 19 bases between the two germline ends. CDR3 length: 14 amino acids. CDR3 loop: CASSRGEVREKLFF. The CDR3 DNA reads as TGTGCCAGTAGTCGGGGCGAAGTAAGGGAAAAACTGTTTTTT.

The sample holds one count of this clonotype. A clone one base away is much larger, so this may be a read error. J is TRBJ2-3 and V is TRBV20-1; 8 bases map to TRBD2. V dropped 3 bases and J dropped 5; count of bases not matched to a gene: 10. Germline CDR1 is DFQATT and CDR2 is SNEGSKA (reference sequence). CDR3 length: 15 amino acids. The CDR3 spells CSARVRAGAEDTQYF. Written as DNA, the CDR3 is TGCAGTGCTAGGGTCCGAGCGGGAGCTGAAGATACGCAGTATTTT.

In this sample, this clonotype turned up a few times. The chain joins TRBV7-3 to TRBJ1-6; D might be TRBD1 (5 bases). V was pared by 5 bases and J by 7 bases, with 18 bases between. In germline, CDR1 is SGHTA, CDR2 FQGTGA. This CDR3 has 16 amino acids. CDR3 protein: CASSPQGPTVNSPLHF. DNA of the CDR3: TGTGCCAGCAGCCCCCAGGGCCCAACCGTAAATTCACCCCTCCACTTT.

The CDR3 DNA sequence: TGCAGTGCTAGAGGCCCAGGTTATGGCTACACCTTC. Translated, it gives CSARGPGYGYTF. The rearrangement links TRBV20-1 to TRBJ1-2; no clear D gene. The germline V and J ends were trimmed by 1 base and 5 bases, with 8 bases remaining between them. Germline lookup yields CDR1 DFQATT and CDR2 SNEGSKA (reference sequence). The CDR3 contains 12 residues.

The rearrangement uses TRBV28 and TRBJ2-7; 9 bases fit TRBD2. This CDR3 contains 13 residues. Losses at the gene ends were 6 bases for V and 5 bases for J; bases not matched to a gene: 5. CDR1 and CDR2 from the germline V gene are MDHEN and SYDVKM. CDR3 region: CASSAGGPDEQYF. The CDR3 region has the DNA TGTGCCAGCAGCGCGGGGGGGCCGGACGAGCAGTACTTC.

In its sample, this clonotype was seen once. V is TRBV9 and J is TRBJ1-2, with 7 bases lining up with TRBD1. The CDR3 is 15 residues long. Germline loops: CDR1 SGDLS, CDR2 YYNGEE. V trimming: 4 bases; J trimming: 8 bases; junction bases outside the gene matches: 14. CDR3 region: CASSCMPTGDEGYTF. CDR3 DNA sequence: TGTGCCAGCAGCTGCATGCCTACAGGGGATGAGGGCTACACCTTC.

This clonotype was seen repeatedly, ten times or more. CDR3 bases: TGTGCCAGCAGCATAGGACAGGCAGACTACGAGCAGTACTTC. The encoded protein is CASSIGQADYEQYF. The genes are TRBV9 and TRBJ2-7; 7 nucleotides align to TRBD1. Germline trimming cut 4 bases from V and 3 bases from J; bases unmatched to any gene: 7. This CDR3 comprises 14 residues. The germline V gene has CDR1 SGDLS and CDR2 YYNGEE.

This clonotype was observed a handful of times. The rearrangement joins TRBV28 to TRBJ2-3; D remains unclear. The CDR3 spans 15 residues. The V end was cut by 2 bases, the J end by 1 base, with 10 bases between. Germline assignment: CDR1 MDHEN and CDR2 SYDVKM. The CDR3 region is CASSLPQRGTDTQYF. CDR3 DNA sequence: TGTGCCAGCAGTTTACCTCAAAGGGGCACAGATACGCAGTATTTT.

The chain employs TRBV6-6 and TRBJ2-3; 8 bases map to TRBD2. The CDR3 has 14 amino acids. Germline V lookup: CDR1 MNHNY, CDR2 SVGAGI (reference sequence). After removal of 6 bases from V and 6 bases from J, the junction contained 8 bases not matched to a gene. This CDR3 reads CASSPGSGVDTQYF. Here the CDR3 DNA reads TGTGCCAGCAGCCCCGGTAGCGGGGTGGATACGCAGTATTTT.

There are a few counts of this clonotype. This chain's CDR3 is CSARDDRDRVYGYTF. CDR3 nucleotide sequence: TGCAGTGCTAGGGATGACCGGGACAGGGTTTATGGCTACACCTTC. The rearrangement links TRBV20-1 to TRBJ1-2, with TRBD1 matching 9 bases. This CDR3 has 15 residues. The V and J ends lost 3 bases and 5 bases, in that order; junction bases with no gene match: 10. The V gene's germline CDR1 is DFQATT and CDR2 SNEGSKA (reference sequence).

About this clonotype: Since no conserved phenylalanine or tryptophan closes the CDR3, a read error is the likely cause. The gene calls are TRBV12-3 or TRBV12-4 and TRBJ1-1; TRBD1 matches 7 bases. Trimming took 1 base from V and 6 from J; bases not matched to a gene: 5. The CDR3 has 14 residues. The CDR3 DNA sequence: TGTGCCAGCAGTTTAGTCCGGGACAGTCCTGAAGCTTTCTTG. Amino acid sequence: CASSLVRDSPEAFL.

This clonotype has more than one count but fewer than ten. The V and J genes are TRBV10-3 and TRBJ2-5; D is uncertain. The length of the CDR3 is 13 residues. CDR1 ENHRY and CDR2 SYGVKD come from the germline V gene. V was pared by 6 bases and J by 2 bases, with 10 bases between. The CDR3 region is CAISETPQETQYF. In DNA, the CDR3 is TGTGCCATCAGCGAGACACCACAAGAGACCCAGTACTTC.

The chain is built from TRBV20-1 and TRBJ1-5; weak D call: TRBD1 (6 bases). V was clipped by 3 bases and J by 6 bases, with 21 bases between them. This CDR3 is 16 amino acids long. Germline V lookup: CDR1 DFQATT, CDR2 SNEGSKA (reference sequence). DNA of the CDR3: TGCAGTGCTAGGGGGGCCCCGGTAGCCGGGGGTCAGCCCCAGCATTTT. It encodes CSARGAPVAGGQPQHF.

A word on this clonotype: Just one base apart from a much larger clone, this may be a read error. This chain joins TRBV12-3 or TRBV12-4 and TRBJ2-1; D is uncertain. V was shortened by 1 base and J by 5 bases, with 9 bases between the two germline ends. The CDR3 contains 14 residues. In DNA form, the CDR3 reads TGTGCCAGCAGTTTAGTGCAGGCGGACAATGAGCAGTTCTTC. Translation gives CASSLVQADNEQFF.

A note on this clonotype: Given a much more abundant clone one base away, this may be a read error. The rearrangement links TRBV4-3 to TRBJ2-1, with 7 bases fitting TRBD2. After removal of 3 bases from V and 10 bases from J, the junction contained 12 bases not matched to a gene. Germline CDR1 and CDR2: LGHNA and YSLEER. The CDR3 spans 15 residues. CDR3 residues: CASSQGGAGFYEQFF. CDR3 bases: TGCGCCAGCAGCCAGGGAGGGGCGGGATTCTACGAGCAGTTCTTC.

There are a few counts of this clonotype. V and J are TRBV25-1 and TRBJ2-3; 10 bases are a match to TRBD2. V lost 0 bases to trimming and J lost 2 bases; unmatched junction nucleotides: 8. This CDR3 is 18 amino acids long. Germline assignment: CDR1 MGHDK and CDR2 SYGVNS. CDR3 amino acids: CASSEYSPGTSATDTQYF. The DNA of the CDR3 is TGTGCCAGCAGTGAATATTCCCCTGGGACTAGCGCCACAGATACGCAGTATTTT.

This clonotype was counted ten times or more. CDR3 sequence (DNA): TGTGCCACCAGCAGAGAAGGGGGTGGCGAGCAGTACTTC. This translates into CATSREGGGEQYF. The J gene is TRBJ2-7, the V gene TRBV15; a weak D match, TRBD1 (6 bases). This CDR3 has 13 amino acids. Trimming stripped 0 bases from V and 6 bases from J, with 9 bases between. Germline assignment: CDR1 LNHNV and CDR2 YYDKDF (reference sequence). Full variable domain (outside the CDR3, taken from reference TRBV15 and TRBJ2-7): DAMVIQNPRYQVTQFGKPVTLSCSQTLNHNVMYWYQQKSSQAPKLLFHYYDKDFNNEADTPDNFQSRRPNTSFCFLDIRSPGLGDTAMYLCATSREGGGEQYFGPGTRLTVT.

The J gene is TRBJ2-3, the V gene TRBV6-6; D ambiguous. Per germline, CDR1 MNHNY and CDR2 SVGAGI (reference sequence). V was cut by 0 bases and J by 2 bases, with 3 bases left in between. The CDR3 covers 13 residues. The CDR3 bases are TGTGCCAGCAGTTACTCAATCACAGATACGCAGTATTTT. Amino acid sequence: CASSYSITDTQYF.

A word on this clonotype: A much larger clone is a single base away; this may be a read error. V usage is TRBV24-1 and J usage is TRBJ2-3, with no clear D. Trimming pared 12 bases from V and 6 bases from J, leaving 15 bases between. The CDR3 length is 12 residues. Germline CDR1 KGHDR, CDR2 SFDVKD. The DNA for the CDR3 is TGTGCCGCCACTGACGGAAGGGATACGCAGTATTTT. Translating gives CAATDGRDTQYF.

Concerning this clonotype itself: Possible read error: a much larger clone is one base away. The chain is built from TRBV7-2 and TRBJ2-7; 10 nucleotides match TRBD2. This CDR3 is built from 16 residues. Germline CDR1 SGHTA, CDR2 FQGNSA. This CDR3 reads CATSLAEREGGYEQYF. The CDR3 nucleotides read TGTGCCACCAGCCTAGCCGAGCGGGAGGGTGGTTACGAGCAGTACTTC.